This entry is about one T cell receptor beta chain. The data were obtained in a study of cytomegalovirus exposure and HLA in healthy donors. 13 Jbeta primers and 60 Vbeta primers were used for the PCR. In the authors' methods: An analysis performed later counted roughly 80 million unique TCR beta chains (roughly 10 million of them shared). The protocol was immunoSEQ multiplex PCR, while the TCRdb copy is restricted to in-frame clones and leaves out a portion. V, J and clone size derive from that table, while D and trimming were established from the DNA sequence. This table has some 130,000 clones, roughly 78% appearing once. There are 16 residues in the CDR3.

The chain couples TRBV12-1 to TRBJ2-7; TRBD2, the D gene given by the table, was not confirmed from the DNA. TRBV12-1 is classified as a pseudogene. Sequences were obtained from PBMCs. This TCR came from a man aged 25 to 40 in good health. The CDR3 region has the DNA TGTGCCAGCAGCTTTGTGGGAGGCCACCCAGTTAAGGAGCAGTACTTC. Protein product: CASSFVGGHPVKEQYF.